This T cell receptor (beta chain) emerged from a study of T cell changes during pregnancy in multiple sclerosis. Only in-frame clones appear in the TCRdb table, and some are missing; sequencing was by immunoSEQ multiplex PCR. The data show approximately 40,000 clones, around 92% seen once. Looked up from germline, CDR1 is MGHRA and CDR2 is YSYEKL. V lost 4 bases to trimming and J lost 1 base, with 10 bases between them. CDR3 length equals 15 residues. This sequence joins TRBV4-1 and TRBJ2-2; D gene ambiguous. The specimen was CD4+ T cells from peripheral blood mononuclear cells, collected in the third trimester of pregnancy. This receptor was identified in a female donor with multiple sclerosis, enrolled in a pregnancy study. The DNA for the CDR3 is TGCGCCAGCAGCCCCGTACGAGGGAACACCGGGGAGCTGTTTTTT. It is translated as CASSPVRGNTGELFF.